This T cell receptor (beta chain) is from a study of blood T cell repertoires in COVID-19. Study processing details: Researchers report that nucleated cell counts were estimated from reference gene primer amplification. Repertoires were generated with immunoSEQ multiplex PCR, while TCRdb's copy carries only in-frame clones and drops some. The DNA gave D and trimming, while V, J and clone size come from that table. Of roughly 250,000 clones in the sample, around 80% were seen once. This clone was seen a single time. CDR1 and CDR2 (germline): MNHNS, SASEGT. V was trimmed by 2 bases and J by 8 bases, leaving 18 bases between them. The CDR3 covers 16 residues.

The chain combines TRBV6-1 with TRBJ1-4, with a tentative D call TRBD1 (6 bases). Sequenced sample: peripheral blood. This sequence originates from a man in his forties with active or convalescent COVID-19. The CDR3 DNA sequence: TGTGCCAGCAGTGAAAAGTTGTCAGGGGTAGGGGAAAAACTGTTTTTT. Translation: CASSEKLSGVGEKLFF.